The next 20 T cell receptor beta chains were all read from a single sample in a study of blood T cell repertoires in COVID-19. Sequenced by immunoSEQ multiplex PCR; TCRdb stores in-frame clones only, minus some. The table includes roughly 86,000 clones, 80% detected once. Sequencing was carried out using peripheral blood. The receptors originated from a man between 45 and 60 years old who had recovered from COVID-19.

This rearrangement joins TRBV19 to TRBJ1-1, with TRBD1 as a possible D gene (6 bases). This CDR3 is built from 15 residues. Germline CDR1 LNHDA, CDR2 SQIVND (reference sequence). The V end was cut by 6 bases, the J end by 3 bases, with 17 bases between. CDR3 loop: CASRRTGQSYTEAFF. In DNA, the CDR3 is TGTGCCAGTAGACGTACAGGGCAGAGCTACACTGAAGCTTTCTTT.

This sequence joins TRBV5-1 and TRBJ2-1; 13 nucleotides line up with TRBD2. CDR3 size: 13 residues. CDR1 is SGHRS and CDR2 is YFSETQ in the germline V gene. The ends lost 7 bases at V and 6 bases at J; junction bases unmatched: 1. CDR3 residues: CASGLAGVNEQFF. For the CDR3, the DNA is TGCGCCAGCGGACTAGCGGGAGTCAATGAGCAGTTCTTC.

This clone has a handful of counts. This rearrangement joins TRBV11-2 to TRBJ2-7; the match to TRBD2 covers 11 bases. Germline CDR1 SGHAT, CDR2 FQNNGV. This CDR3 is built from 16 residues. V lost 1 base and J lost 2; bases outside the gene matches: 4. The CDR3 sequence is CASSLGGLAATYEQYF. The CDR3 DNA reads as TGTGCCAGCAGCTTAGGGGGACTAGCGGCAACCTACGAGCAGTACTTC.

This chain links TRBV3-1 (or the pseudogene TRBV3-2) with TRBJ2-1; D call uncertain. Trimming pared 4 bases from V and 6 bases from J, leaving 7 bases between. Germline CDR1 reads LGHDT; CDR2 reads YNNKEL (reference sequence). The CDR3 totals 12 residues. The CDR3 here is CASSRIGNEQFF. The CDR3 DNA is TGTGCCAGCAGCCGAATCGGCAATGAGCAGTTCTTC.

This clone has just a few counts. This chain uses TRBV18 with TRBJ2-7, with TRBD1 identical over 8 bases. This CDR3 contains 12 residues. The germline CDR1 and CDR2 sequences are KGHSH and LQKENI. J gave up 5 bases and V 4 bases, and 1 base lay outside the gene matches. CDR3 residues: CASSQTGDEQYF. The CDR3 DNA reads as TGTGCCAGCTCACAGACAGGGGACGAGCAGTACTTC.

The sample holds a few counts of this clone. The chain is built from TRBV13 and TRBJ2-1, with D possibly matching TRBD2 (5 bases). Germline V gives CDR1 PRHDT, CDR2 FYEKMQ (reference sequence). The CDR3 extends over 12 amino acids. V lost 3 bases and J 6 bases, leaving 6 bases between the germline ends. The chain's CDR3 is CASSFGGNEQFF. As DNA, the CDR3 is TGTGCCAGCAGCTTCGGAGGCAATGAGCAGTTCTTC.

This chain uses TRBV7-9 with TRBJ2-7; no clear D gene. Trimming pared 5 bases from V and 1 base from J, leaving 15 bases between. Germline lookup yields CDR1 SEHNR and CDR2 FQNEAQ (reference sequence). This CDR3 region has 15 residues. The CDR3 sequence is CASSPYLLTSYEQYF. For the CDR3, the DNA is TGTGCCAGCAGCCCCTACCTTCTGACTTCCTACGAGCAGTACTTC.

V is TRBV6-5 and J is TRBJ1-1; no definite D call. There are 14 residues in the CDR3. V was cut by 5 bases and J by 4 bases, with 14 bases left in between. The germline V gene has CDR1 MNHEY and CDR2 SVGAGI. The CDR3 spells CASSNPGRGTEAFF. In DNA form, the CDR3 reads TGTGCCAGCAGTAACCCCGGTCGGGGCACTGAAGCTTTCTTT.

The genes are TRBV5-1 and TRBJ2-7, with a possible D match to TRBD2 (6 bases). Germline CDR1 reads SGHRS; CDR2 reads YFSETQ. This CDR3 is 16 amino acids long. V dropped 0 bases and J dropped 3 bases, with 16 bases sitting between them. The CDR3 DNA is TGCGCCAGCAGCTTGGATGTAGCGGACGCTTTCTACGAGCAGTACTTC. Translating it yields CASSLDVADAFYEQYF.

This clone was recorded many times. The chain recombines TRBV6-5 with TRBJ2-2, with 11 positions matching TRBD1. Trimming took 8 bases from V and 3 from J; bases not matched to a gene: 2. This CDR3 has 14 residues. The germline V gene has CDR1 MNHEY and CDR2 SVGAGI. CDR3 DNA: TGTGCCAGCGGGGGACAGGGGGACACCGGGGAGCTGTTTTTT. Amino acids: CASGGQGDTGELFF.

This sequence joins TRBV12-5 and TRBJ1-1; no clear D gene. V lost 1 base, J lost 3 bases, and 6 bases lay in between. This CDR3 region has 13 residues. The germline V gene encodes CDR1 LGHNT and CDR2 FRNRAP. CDR3 residues: CASGLGGYTEAFF. In DNA, the CDR3 is TGTGCTAGTGGTTTGGGAGGGTACACTGAAGCTTTCTTT.

J is TRBJ2-3 and V is TRBV6-4, with 7 bases fitting TRBD1. V was clipped by 8 bases and J by 2 bases; unmatched bases: 4. CDR3 length: 13 amino acids. The germline CDR1 and CDR2 sequences are MRHNA and SNTAGT. The CDR3 loop is CASAQGSTDTQYF. CDR3 sequence (DNA): TGTGCCAGCGCACAGGGGTCCACAGATACGCAGTATTTT.

The chain couples TRBV6-9 to TRBJ1-1, with 8 bases aligning to TRBD1. The trim removed 7 bases at V and 5 bases at J, leaving 9 bases unmatched. Looked up from germline, CDR1 is MNHGY and CDR2 is SVAAGI. The CDR3 runs 14 residues. The CDR3 spells CASTGRGRWTEAFF. The CDR3 DNA reads TGTGCCAGCACGGGCAGGGGGCGATGGACTGAAGCTTTCTTT.

The gene calls are TRBV19 and TRBJ2-1; TRBD2 matches 9 bases. The CDR3 has 15 residues. Germline CDR1 LNHDA, CDR2 SQIVND (reference sequence). After removal of 3 bases from V and 6 bases from J, the junction contained 6 bases not matched to a gene. CDR3: CASSMAAGGFNEQFF. The CDR3 bases are TGTGCCAGTAGTATGGCGGCGGGGGGGTTCAATGAGCAGTTCTTC.

The chain couples TRBV19 to TRBJ2-3; 7 bases agree with TRBD2. The V gene end was trimmed by 5 bases and the J gene end by 4 bases; junction bases not matched to a gene: 12. This CDR3 spans 16 amino acids. Per germline, CDR1 LNHDA and CDR2 SQIVND (reference sequence). CDR3 nucleotides: TGTGCCAGTAGTCTGATTTCGGGAGGAGGTTCAGATACGCAGTATTTT. Its translation is CASSLISGGGSDTQYF.

The V gene is TRBV20-1, the J gene TRBJ1-1; D may be TRBD1 (6 bases). V was clipped by 3 bases and J by 8 bases, with 10 bases between them. CDR1 is DFQATT and CDR2 is SNEGSKA in the germline V gene (reference sequence). CDR3 length: 11 amino acids. CDR3 bases: TGCAGTGCTAGTTCGGGACACGAAGCTTTCTTT. Its translation is CSASSGHEAFF.

The rearrangement joins TRBV24-1 to TRBJ2-7; D perhaps matches TRBD1 (5 bases). The CDR3 is made up of 15 amino acids. V was pared by 5 bases and J by 3 bases, with 16 bases between. The germline V gene has CDR1 KGHDR and CDR2 SFDVKD. CDR3 DNA sequence: TGTGCCACCAGTGGTTCACAGTCAGGGCGCTACGAGCAGTACTTC. Residues: CATSGSQSGRYEQYF.

The chain couples TRBV15 to TRBJ2-1, with 9 bases identical to TRBD2. Germline V gives CDR1 LNHNV, CDR2 YYDKDF (reference sequence). V gave up 5 bases and J gave up 6 bases; unmatched junction bases: 14. The CDR3 has 17 residues. This CDR3 is CATSSSQAGGPLNEQFF. CDR3 in DNA: TGTGCCACCAGCTCGTCCCAGGCGGGGGGGCCCCTCAATGAGCAGTTCTTC.

J is TRBJ2-7 and V is TRBV7-6; 7 bases are shared with TRBD1. Per the germline V gene, CDR1 is SGHVS and CDR2 is FNYEAQ. V was pared by 5 bases and J by 1 base, with 11 bases of the junction left unmatched. The CDR3 extends over 16 amino acids. The CDR3: CASSEGTDPGSYEQYF. CDR3 nucleotides: TGTGCCAGCAGCGAAGGGACAGACCCCGGGTCCTACGAGCAGTACTTC.

The genes are TRBV9 and TRBJ1-1; TRBD1 might be the D (5 bases). The CDR3 has 14 amino acids. V was trimmed by 3 bases and J by 11 bases, leaving 20 bases between them. The germline gives CDR1 SGDLS, CDR2 YYNGEE. The DNA of the CDR3 is TGTGCCAGCAGCGGGGGACTGAGTCCGATGCGGGCTTTCTTT. It specifies CASSGGLSPMRAFF.